This T cell receptor beta chain is from a study of chemoradiotherapy in HPV16-positive cancers. Over chemoradiotherapy, repertoires were sampled more than once. Data came from immunoSEQ multiplex PCR; TCRdb stores just in-frame clones and leaves some out. The sample gives fewer than 35,000 clones, nearly 95% of which show up once; approximately 18% is in the top ten. This clone was observed once. Its cognate antigen is unknown. General study results and limits: Candidate HPV-specific clones and E7-related TCR motifs grew in tumor during treatment. Functional assays defining HPV-specific T cells used only a couple of HPV16-positive patients.

CDR1 and CDR2 from the germline V gene are MDHEN and SYDVKM. The CDR3 is 16 amino acids. V gave up 4 bases and J gave up 0 bases, with 15 bases separating them. V usage is TRBV28 and J usage is TRBJ2-5, with a weak D call TRBD1 (6 bases). The sequence was collected from a human donor with HPV-associated anogenital cancer. The input for sequencing was blood, taken from a patient who underwent chemoradiotherapy. The CDR3 DNA reads TGTGCCAGCAGTTCGCCAGGGGTCTCGTACCAAGAGACCCAGTACTTC. Its protein is CASSSPGVSYQETQYF.